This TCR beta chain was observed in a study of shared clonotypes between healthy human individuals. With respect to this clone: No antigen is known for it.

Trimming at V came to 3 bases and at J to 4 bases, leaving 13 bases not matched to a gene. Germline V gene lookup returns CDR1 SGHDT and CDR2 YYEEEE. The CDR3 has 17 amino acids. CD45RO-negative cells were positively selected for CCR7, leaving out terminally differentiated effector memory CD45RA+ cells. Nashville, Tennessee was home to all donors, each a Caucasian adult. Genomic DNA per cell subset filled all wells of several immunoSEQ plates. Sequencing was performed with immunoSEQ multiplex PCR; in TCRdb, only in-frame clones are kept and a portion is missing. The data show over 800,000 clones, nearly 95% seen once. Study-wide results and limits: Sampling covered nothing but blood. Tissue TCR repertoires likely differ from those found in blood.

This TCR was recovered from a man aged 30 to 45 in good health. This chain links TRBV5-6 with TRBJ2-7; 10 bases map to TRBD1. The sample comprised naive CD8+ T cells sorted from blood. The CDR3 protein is CASSSTVLRTGGYEQYF. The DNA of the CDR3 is TGTGCCAGCAGCTCGACCGTCCTACGGACAGGGGGTTACGAGCAGTACTTC. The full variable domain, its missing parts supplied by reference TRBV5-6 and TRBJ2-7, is DAGVTQSPTHLIKTRGQQVTLRCSPKSGHDTVSWYQQALGQGPQFIFQYYEEEERQRGNFPDRFSGHQFPNYSSELNVNALLLGDSALYLCASSSTVLRTGGYEQYFGPGTRLTVT.